A single sample gave rise to the 14 T cell receptor beta chains below, sequenced in a study of blood T cell repertoires in COVID-19. The data were produced by immunoSEQ multiplex PCR, yet TCRdb's version contains in-frame clones alone and is incomplete. The sample lists about 270,000 clones, roughly nine tenths occurring once. Sequencing was carried out using PBMCs or T cells enriched from blood (not recorded which). Receptor source: a young woman who had recovered from COVID-19.

The chain has TRBV4-1 and TRBJ2-5; TRBD1 might be the D (7 bases). V was pared by 4 bases and J by 4 bases, with 13 bases between. This CDR3 spans 14 amino acids. Per germline, CDR1 MGHRA and CDR2 YSYEKL. Written as DNA, the CDR3 is TGCGCCAGCAGCCCCAGACAGGGAGGAGAGACCCAGTACTTC. Protein product: CASSPRQGGETQYF.

The J gene is TRBJ1-5, the V gene TRBV3-1 (or the pseudogene TRBV3-2); 8 bases align to TRBD1. This CDR3 spans 15 amino acids. CDR1 and CDR2 from the germline V gene are LGHDT and YNNKEL (reference sequence). Germline trimming cut 4 bases from V and 9 bases from J; bases unmatched to any gene: 11. The CDR3 loop is CASSPGPGGRGPQHF. For the CDR3, the DNA is TGTGCCAGCAGCCCGGGACCAGGGGGCCGCGGGCCCCAGCATTTT.

The rearrangement links TRBV30 to TRBJ2-3, with 10 bases identical to TRBD2. Germline values: CDR1 GTSNPN, CDR2 SVGIG (reference sequence). With V trimmed by 0 bases and J by 3 bases, 3 bases remained unmatched. The CDR3 has 15 amino acids. The CDR3 nucleotides read TGTGCCTGGAGTGTAGTAGCGGGGGGTACAGATACGCAGTATTTT. Translating gives CAWSVVAGGTDTQYF.

This rearrangement joins TRBV9 to TRBJ2-3; TRBD2 is a possible D gene (6 bases). Germline V gene sequence: CDR1 SGDLS, CDR2 YYNGEE. The germline V and J ends were trimmed by 4 bases and 2 bases, with 17 bases remaining between them. CDR3 length equals 16 residues. DNA for the CDR3: TGTGCCAGCAGCTCCAGAGACGGGACTTTCACAGATACGCAGTATTTT. Amino acids: CASSSRDGTFTDTQYF.

The chain employs TRBV14 and TRBJ2-3, with 11 bases identical to TRBD2. Trimming took 2 bases from V and 4 from J; bases not matched to a gene: 11. CDR3 length: 18 amino acids. Germline CDR1 is SGHDN and CDR2 is FVKESK. The CDR3 DNA reads as TGTGCCAGCAGCCAAAGGGGGGTACTAGCGGGGGCCTCAGATACGCAGTATTTT. Translated: CASSQRGVLAGASDTQYF.

The chain is built from TRBV15 and TRBJ1-1, with 8 bases lining up with TRBD1. This CDR3 is 19 amino acids long. V lost 3 bases and J lost 4; bases outside the gene matches: 19. The V gene's germline CDR1 is LNHNV and CDR2 YYDKDF (reference sequence). The CDR3 is CATSSPLRFAGGGVTEAFF. CDR3 sequence (DNA): TGTGCCACCAGCAGCCCCCTTAGATTCGCAGGGGGCGGCGTCACTGAAGCTTTCTTT.

The chain has TRBV29-1 and TRBJ1-1; D perhaps matches TRBD1 (6 bases). The germline V gene encodes CDR1 SQVTM and CDR2 ANQGSEA. V was pared by 4 bases and J by 0 bases, with 18 bases between. This CDR3 is 16 amino acids long. In DNA, the CDR3 is TGCAGCGTTGCGGGGGGCGACGGCCTAATGAACACTGAAGCTTTCTTT. Translation: CSVAGGDGLMNTEAFF. Together with reference TRBV29-1 and TRBJ1-1, the CDR3 gives the full variable domain: SAVISQKPSRDICQRGTSLTIQCQVDSQVTMMFWYRQQPGQSLTLIATANQGSEATYESGFVIDKFPISRPNLTFSTLTVSNMSPEDSSIYLCSVAGGDGLMNTEAFFGQGTRLTVV.

The V call is TRBV7-9, the J call TRBJ2-1; TRBD2 matches 10 bases. V lost 5 bases, J lost 2 bases, and 3 bases stayed unmatched. CDR1 and CDR2 from the germline V gene are SEHNR and FQNEAQ (reference sequence). The CDR3 has 15 residues. CDR3: CASSVSGGAYNEQFF. CDR3 in DNA: TGTGCCAGCAGCGTCAGCGGGGGGGCCTACAATGAGCAGTTCTTC.

The chain couples TRBV9 to TRBJ2-1; tentatively, D is TRBD2 (7 bases). CDR1 and CDR2 from the germline V gene are SGDLS and YYNGEE. CDR3 size: 16 residues. The ends were cut back, 2 bases at V and 6 bases at J, with 18 bases in the middle. In DNA, the CDR3 is TGTGCCAGCAGCGTTTTTTCGAGGGGGGGCCTCAATGAGCAGTTCTTC. Protein sequence: CASSVFSRGGLNEQFF. The full variable domain, with the rest looked up from reference TRBV9 and TRBJ2-1, is DSGVTQTPKHLITATGQRVTLRCSPRSGDLSVYWYQQSLDQGLQFLIQYYNGEERAKGNILERFSAQQFPDLHSELNLSSLELGDSALYFCASSVFSRGGLNEQFFGPGTRLTVL.

V gene TRBV3-1 (or the pseudogene TRBV3-2) combines with J gene TRBJ2-4, with 7 bases lining up with TRBD1. The length of the CDR3 is 15 residues. The V and J ends lost 5 bases and 1 base, in that order; junction bases with no gene match: 5. Germline CDR1 and CDR2: LGHDT and YNNKEL (reference sequence). The CDR3 reads CASSFRGPAKNIQYF. CDR3 nucleotides: TGTGCCAGCAGCTTTAGGGGGCCGGCCAAAAACATTCAGTACTTC.

The J gene is TRBJ1-2, the V gene TRBV2, with D possibly matching TRBD1 (5 bases). Germline V gene lookup returns CDR1 SNHLY and CDR2 FYNNEI. The CDR3 is 13 residues long. Trimming shortened V by 1 base and J by 7 bases, and 10 bases separated the two germline ends. CDR3 DNA: TGTGCCAGCAGTGAAGGGAGGGGTAGTGGCTACACCTTC. Translated, it gives CASSEGRGSGYTF.

V usage is TRBV19 and J usage is TRBJ1-5; 10 bases fit TRBD1. Trimming removed 7 bases from V and 1 base from J; junction bases left unmatched: 10. Germline CDR1 LNHDA, CDR2 SQIVND (reference sequence). This CDR3 has 17 amino acids. The CDR3 DNA is TGTGCCAGTATGACGACAGGGGGCTTAAGGAGCAATCAGCCCCAGCATTTT. Translated, it gives CASMTTGGLRSNQPQHF. The complete variable domain, with remaining parts taken from reference TRBV19 and TRBJ1-5, reads DGGITQSPKYLFRKEGQNVTLSCEQNLNHDAMYWYRQDPGQGLRLIYYSQIVNDFQKGDIAEGYSVSREKKESFPLTVTSAQKNPTAFYLCASMTTGGLRSNQPQHFGDGTRLSIL.

The chain joins TRBV9 to TRBJ2-7, with 8 nucleotides matching TRBD1. The CDR3 runs to 15 residues. The germline V gene has CDR1 SGDLS and CDR2 YYNGEE. J gave up 0 bases and V 2 bases, and 4 bases lay outside the gene matches. CDR3 nucleotide sequence: TGTGCCAGCAGCGTTGGGACAGGAGGCTCCTACGAGCAGTACTTC. Protein product: CASSVGTGGSYEQYF.

The CDR3 DNA reads as TGTGCCAGCAGCTCACCGGGACAGGGGAATGGCGGCTACACCTTC. Translating it yields CASSSPGQGNGGYTF. The chain is built from TRBV5-4 and TRBJ1-2; 10 nucleotides agree with TRBD1. The CDR3 has 15 residues. Germline loops: CDR1 SGHNT, CDR2 YYREEE (reference sequence). V gave up 3 bases and J gave up 8 bases; unmatched junction bases: 10.